This T cell receptor (beta chain) was sequenced during a study of blood T cell repertoires in COVID-19. For the study at large: Some COVID-19 samples were acute and others convalescent; all came from the United States, Italy and Spain. T cells, B-cell-depleted T cells, or PBMCs supplied cDNA or gDNA.

The CDR3 totals 15 residues. The V gene's germline CDR1 is WSHSY and CDR2 SAAADI. Trimming stripped 5 bases from V and 5 bases from J, with 18 bases between. Per the authors' pipeline: Nucleated cell number was recorded as an estimate derived from reference gene primer amplification. Sequenced by immunoSEQ multiplex PCR; TCRdb stores in-frame clones only, minus some. D and trimming were read from the DNA, whereas the V and J calls and clone size are those reported in that table. The table shows tens of thousands of clones, with around nine tenths occurring only once. This clone has only one observation.

V and J are TRBV10-2 and TRBJ1-1; the D gene is possibly TRBD1 (5 bases). Material: peripheral blood. This receptor was taken from a man in his sixties with acute or convalescent COVID-19. DNA of the CDR3: TGCGCCAGCAGTCCTGTCCAGGGCCAGAAGACTGAAGCTTTCTTT. This encodes CASSPVQGQKTEAFF.